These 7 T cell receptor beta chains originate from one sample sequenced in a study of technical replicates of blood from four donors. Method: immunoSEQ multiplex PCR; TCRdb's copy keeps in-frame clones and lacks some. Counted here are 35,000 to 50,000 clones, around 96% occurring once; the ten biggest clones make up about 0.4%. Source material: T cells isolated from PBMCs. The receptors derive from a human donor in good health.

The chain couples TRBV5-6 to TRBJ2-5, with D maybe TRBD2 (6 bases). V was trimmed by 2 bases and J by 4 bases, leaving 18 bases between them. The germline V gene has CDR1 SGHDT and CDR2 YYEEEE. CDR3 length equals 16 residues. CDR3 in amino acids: CASSLRRGRRGETQYF. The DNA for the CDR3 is TGTGCCAGCAGCTTAAGACGGGGGAGAAGGGGAGAGACCCAGTACTTC.

The CDR3 nucleotides are TGTGCCAGCAGCCCGTCCACCGGGGAGCTGTTTTTT. Its translation: CASSPSTGELFF. The chain recombines TRBV9 with TRBJ2-2; D remains ambiguous. Deletions cut 4 bases from V and 4 bases from J, with 5 bases between. The CDR3 length is 12 residues. Germline CDR1 SGDLS, CDR2 YYNGEE.

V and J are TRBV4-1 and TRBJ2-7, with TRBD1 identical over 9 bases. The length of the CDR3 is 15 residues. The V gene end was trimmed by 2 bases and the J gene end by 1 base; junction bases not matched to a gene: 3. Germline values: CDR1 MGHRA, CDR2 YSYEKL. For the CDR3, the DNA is TGCGCCAGCAGCCAACAAGGACAGGGGTCCTACGAGCAGTACTTC. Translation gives CASSQQGQGSYEQYF.

The CDR3 DNA follows: TGTGCCAGCAGTGCCTCCGCTAGCGGGATGGGAGATACGCAGTATTTT. Translation: CASSASASGMGDTQYF. The chain uses TRBV28 and TRBJ2-3; 9 bases agree with TRBD2. Looked up from germline, CDR1 is MDHEN and CDR2 is SYDVKM. The J segment lost 5 bases and the V segment lost 5 bases, leaving 11 bases of the junction unmatched. This CDR3 has 16 residues.

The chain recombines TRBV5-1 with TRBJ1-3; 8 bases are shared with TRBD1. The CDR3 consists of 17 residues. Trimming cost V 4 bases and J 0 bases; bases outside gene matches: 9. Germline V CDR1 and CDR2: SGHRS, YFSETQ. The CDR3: CASSMDRAIPSGNTIYF. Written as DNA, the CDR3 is TGCGCCAGCAGCATGGACAGGGCCATACCCTCTGGAAACACCATATATTTT.

CDR3 sequence reads: CASSFQGDEQFF. DNA for the CDR3: TGTGCCAGCAGCTTCCAGGGGGATGAGCAGTTCTTC. The J gene is TRBJ2-1, the V gene TRBV5-6; 7 nucleotides match TRBD1. Germline loops: CDR1 SGHDT, CDR2 YYEEEE. The CDR3 spans 12 residues. V was pared by 2 bases and J by 8 bases, with 1 base of the junction left unmatched.

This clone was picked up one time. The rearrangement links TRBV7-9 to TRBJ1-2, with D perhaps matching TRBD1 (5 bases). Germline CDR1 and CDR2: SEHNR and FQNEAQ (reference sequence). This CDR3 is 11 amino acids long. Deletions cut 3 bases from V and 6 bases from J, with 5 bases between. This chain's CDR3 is CASSFRDGYTF. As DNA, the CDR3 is TGTGCCAGCAGCTTCAGGGATGGCTACACCTTC.